The text below deals with one T cell receptor beta chain. Its target is unknown. This CDR3 is 13 amino acids long. Germline V CDR1 and CDR2: GTSNPN, SVGIG (reference sequence). V lost 4 bases, J lost 7 bases, and 16 bases lay in between. The data stem from a study of T-cell reconstitution after alpha-beta-depleted transplantation in children. Study-wide results and caveats: By about two months after transplant, alpha-beta T cells reportedly arose from several hundred graft clones that had expanded.

TCRbeta library preparation incorporated unique molecular identifiers. From the PCR reads, TCRdb called clonotypes with MiXCR, one entry per CDR3 protein. This sample yields around 100,000 distinct CDR3 sequences, of which approximately 10% are seen a single time; under 35% belongs to the top ten. The chain links TRBV30 to TRBJ1-2; D not resolved. The clonotype originates from a boy between 2 and 10 years old with acute lymphoblastic leukemia, due to receive a stem cell transplant. The sample in question was PBMCs, obtained before TCRalphabeta/CD19-depleted stem cell transplant. The CDR3 sequence: CAWKGLPNRGYTF. The CDR3 nucleotides are TGTGCCTGGAAAGGACTGCCTAATCGTGGCTACACCTTC.